The rows below give T cell receptor beta chains drawn from one sample of a study of sequential checkpoint blockade in melanoma. Assay: immunoSEQ multiplex PCR; the TCRdb copy retains only in-frame clones and omits some. The sample shows more than 10,000 clones, 82% of them seen only once. The sample here was CD8+ T cells sorted from blood (inferred from file names), taken from a patient given nivolumab and ipilimumab in sequence. These receptors all come from a human donor with melanoma. Both conserved end residues are part of each CDR3. A D gene is named only where the DNA matches it firmly. Clone size is given for some rows only: seen once, a few or many times, or a class if the clone is expanded.

V	size	D	J	DNA	CDR3
TRBV5-1	-	-	TRBJ2-7	TGCGCCAGCAGCTTAGCGTCCACCTACGAGCAGTACTTC	CASSLASTYEQYF
TRBV2	-	TRBD1	TRBJ2-7	TGTGCCAGCAGGGGACAGGGGGTGGGAGAGCAGTACTTC	CASRGQGVGEQYF
TRBV28	-	-	TRBJ2-7	TGTGCCAGCAGGCCAACGGGCTCCTACGAGCAGTACTTC	CASRPTGSYEQYF
TRBV6-1	-	-	TRBJ1-5	TGTGCCAGCAGTGAAGCGCGCGGATTTGGCAATCAGCCCCAGCATTTT	CASSEARGFGNQPQHF
TRBV18	once	-	TRBJ2-7	TGTGCCAGCTCACCCTCGACAGAGTTTTACGAGCAGTACTTC	CASSPSTEFYEQYF
TRBV27	-	-	TRBJ1-3	TGTGCCAGCAGACCCTTAGGGGGCTCTGGAAACACCATATATTTT	CASRPLGGSGNTIYF
TRBV5-4	-	-	TRBJ2-3	TGTGCCAGCAGCTTGCAGGGAGATACGCAGTATTTT	CASSLQGDTQYF
TRBV14	-	TRBD1	TRBJ2-2	TGTGCCAGGGAGTACAGGGGGCTGAACACCGGGGAGCTGTTTTTT	CAREYRGLNTGELFF
TRBV7-9	-	-	TRBJ1-3	TGTGCCAGCAGCTTAGCGGAAGGACAGAAGGGAAACACCATATATTTT	CASSLAEGQKGNTIYF
TRBV5-1	-	TRBD1	TRBJ1-2	TGCGCCAGCAGCTGGACAGGGGCGGAGTATGGCTACACCTTC	CASSWTGAEYGYTF
TRBV19	-	-	TRBJ1-5	TGTGCCAGTAGTCCCACGGGAGGGGAGGGCAATCAGCCCCAGCATTTT	CASSPTGGEGNQPQHF
TRBV27	-	-	TRBJ2-1	TGTGCCAGCAGTTTATCAGGTGAGGGCTCCTACAATGAGCAGTTCTTC	CASSLSGEGSYNEQFF
TRBV28	-	-	TRBJ1-4	TGTGCCAGCAGTTTACCGGGAGGGGATGAAAAACTGTTTTTT	CASSLPGGDEKLFF
TRBV7-2	-	TRBD2	TRBJ2-1	TGTGCCAGCAGCTTAACTTGGGGACTAGCGATGAGCTCCTACAATGAGCAGTTCTTC	CASSLTWGLAMSSYNEQFF
TRBV30	-	-	TRBJ2-3	TGTGCCTGGAGTCTGGGGGCCGGCACAGATGCGCAGTATTTT	CAWSLGAGTDAQYF
TRBV28	few	-	TRBJ1-5	TGTGCCAGCAGTTCAAAAGCTGAGAGCAATCAGCCCCAGCATTTT	CASSSKAESNQPQHF
TRBV27	-	TRBD2	TRBJ2-3	TGTGCCAGCAGACTGTCGGGGGGGGGCCCAGATACGCAGTATTTT	CASRLSGGGPDTQYF
TRBV13	-	TRBD1	TRBJ1-2	TGTGCCAGCAGCCCTGGGACAGGGGGCTATGGCTACACCTTC	CASSPGTGGYGYTF
TRBV6-6	medium-sized	-	TRBJ1-3	TGTGCCAGCAGACAACTAATAGGAAACACCATATATTTT	CASRQLIGNTIYF
TRBV28	-	TRBD2	TRBJ2-7	TGTGCCAGCAGCCCGCGGGAGTTCTCCTACGAGCAGTACTTC	CASSPREFSYEQYF
TRBV29-1	-	-	TRBJ2-6	TGCAGCGTCTCGACAGGTTCCCCTTCTGGGGCCAACGTCCTGACTTTC	CSVSTGSPSGANVLTF
TRBV6-5	-	-	TRBJ2-3	TGTGCCAGCAGTTACATCCAGGGGAGCACAGATACGCAGTATTTT	CASSYIQGSTDTQYF
TRBV25-1	-	-	TRBJ1-5	TGTGCCAGCAGTCACGACAGTGGCAATCAGCCCCAGCATTTT	CASSHDSGNQPQHF
TRBV21-1	few	-	TRBJ2-1	TGTGCCAGCAGCAAGGGCAGGGGTTGGAATGAGCAGTTCTTC	CASSKGRGWNEQFF
TRBV5-6	once	-	TRBJ2-2	TGTGCCAGCAGCTTGTTCAGGTTGATAAACACCGGGGAGCTGTTTTTT	CASSLFRLINTGELFF
TRBV7-7	-	-	TRBJ2-7	TGTGCTAGCAGCCCCGGTATGATCTACGAGCAGTACTTC	CASSPGMIYEQYF
TRBV9	-	-	TRBJ2-7	TGTGCCAGCAGCGTAGGTCCAGGCGGGGAGCAGTACTTC	CASSVGPGGEQYF
TRBV27	-	TRBD1	TRBJ2-7	TGTGCCAGCAGTCCTACAGGGGATCTTTCATATGAGCAGTACTTC	CASSPTGDLSYEQYF
TRBV6-1	few	TRBD2	TRBJ2-3	TGTGCCAGCAGTGAACTAGCGGGGGGGCAAGATACGCAGTATTTT	CASSELAGGQDTQYF
TRBV7-9	-	-	TRBJ1-1	TGTGCCAGCAGCTTTCCCCCGCCGGACGGGAATTGGTGGACTGAAGCTTTCTTT	CASSFPPPDGNWWTEAFF
TRBV6-5	-	TRBD1	TRBJ1-2	TGTGCCAGCAGCAAACAGGGGCTCTATGGCTACACCTTC	CASSKQGLYGYTF
TRBV11-2	-	-	TRBJ2-7	TGTGCCAGCAGCTTTGCAGAGGTCGCCTACGAGCAGTACTTC	CASSFAEVAYEQYF
TRBV6-8	-	TRBD2	TRBJ2-7	TGTGCCAGCAGTGATCTGGCGGGAGACCGAGGCGAGCAGTACTTC	CASSDLAGDRGEQYF
TRBV5-1	-	-	TRBJ2-7	TGCGCCAGCAGCTTGGACTCCTCCGACTACGAGCAGTACTTC	CASSLDSSDYEQYF
TRBV9	few	-	TRBJ2-1	TGTGCCAGCAGCGCCCGGTCAGGACTCGAGCAGTTCTTC	CASSARSGLEQFF
TRBV11-2	once	-	TRBJ2-7	TGTGCCAGCAGCTTAGGCTCCAGTCACTACGAGCAGTACTTC	CASSLGSSHYEQYF
TRBV6-4	-	-	TRBJ2-6	TGTGCCAGCAGTGACTCACAATCTGGGGCCAACGTCCTGACTTTC	CASSDSQSGANVLTF
TRBV2	-	-	TRBJ2-1	TGTGCCAGCAGTGAATGGAGCTCCTACAATGAGCAGTTCTTC	CASSEWSSYNEQFF
TRBV19	-	TRBD2	TRBJ2-1	TGTGCCAGTAGTATTAACCGACTAGCGGGAAAGAATGAGCAGTTCTTC	CASSINRLAGKNEQFF
TRBV28	-	TRBD1	TRBJ2-7	TGTGCCAGCAGTTTGGGGACAGGGGCGTACGAGCAGTACTTC	CASSLGTGAYEQYF
TRBV29-1	-	-	TRBJ1-2	TGCAGCGTTGATAAGGGGCAGGGTTTGGGGCTCGGCTACACCTTC	CSVDKGQGLGLGYTF
TRBV19	-	TRBD2	TRBJ2-7	TGTGCCAGTAGCCCGGGACTAGCGCGCTACGAGCAGTACTTC	CASSPGLARYEQYF
TRBV7-9	once	-	TRBJ2-7	TGTGCCAGCAGCTTAAACGGCCCACAGGGCCGCACCCTAGGGCAGTACTTC	CASSLNGPQGRTLGQYF
TRBV19	-	TRBD1	TRBJ1-2	TGTGCCAGTAGTTTGGGGGACAGGGGGCTTGGCTATGGCTACACCTTC	CASSLGDRGLGYGYTF
TRBV5-1	-	TRBD2	TRBJ2-1	TGCGCCAGCAGCTTGGGTCTAGCGGGAGAATACAATGAGCAGTTCTTC	CASSLGLAGEYNEQFF
TRBV7-9	-	-	TRBJ2-5	TGTGCCAGCAGCTTAGTCGGTCGAGAGACCCAGTACTTC	CASSLVGRETQYF
TRBV5-1	-	-	TRBJ2-7	TGCGCCAGCAGCTTTGGTGTCCAGTACGAGCAGTACTTC	CASSFGVQYEQYF
TRBV5-6	-	-	TRBJ1-1	TGTGCCAGCAGCCCGCGGGCCGCGGACACTGAAGCTTTCTTT	CASSPRAADTEAFF
TRBV18	-	TRBD1	TRBJ1-2	TGTGCCAGCTCACCGCCGGGACAGGGACATGGCTACACCTTC	CASSPPGQGHGYTF
TRBV4-1	-	-	TRBJ2-7	TGCGCCAGCAGCCGGACTGTTACCAGGCCCGAGCAGTACTTC	CASSRTVTRPEQYF
TRBV4-1	few	TRBD2	TRBJ2-2	TGCGCCAGCAGCCAAGTTCCCCTTTCTAGCGGGATGGCCGGGGAGCTGTTTTTT	CASSQVPLSSGMAGELFF
TRBV15	-	-	TRBJ2-5	TGTGCCACCAGCAGAGATCGGCAGGGCCAAGAGACCCAGTACTTC	CATSRDRQGQETQYF
TRBV5-4	-	-	TRBJ2-7	TGTGCCAGCAGCTTTAACAGCTACGAGCAGTACTTC	CASSFNSYEQYF
TRBV27	-	-	TRBJ2-5	TGTGCCAGCAGCCTCCTTGGGGGGGGGCCCCGGGAGACCCAGTACTTC	CASSLLGGGPRETQYF
TRBV7-9	-	-	TRBJ1-1	TGTGCCAGCAGCTCAACAGGGAGGGGAAACACTGAAGCTTTCTTT	CASSSTGRGNTEAFF
TRBV19	few	TRBD1	TRBJ1-5	TGTGCCAGTAGTATACAGGGGGATCGAGTTCAGCCCCAGCATTTT	CASSIQGDRVQPQHF
TRBV27	-	TRBD1	TRBJ2-7	TGTGCCAGCAGTCCTCCGGGACAGGGTGTATACGAGCAGTACTTC	CASSPPGQGVYEQYF
TRBV6-1	-	TRBD2	TRBJ2-7	TGTGCCAGCAGTGAAGGACTAGCGGCCTCCTACGAGCAGTACTTC	CASSEGLAASYEQYF
TRBV4-1	-	-	TRBJ2-7	TGCGCCAGCAGCCAAGACCCTGGAGGGGAGCAGTACTTC	CASSQDPGGEQYF